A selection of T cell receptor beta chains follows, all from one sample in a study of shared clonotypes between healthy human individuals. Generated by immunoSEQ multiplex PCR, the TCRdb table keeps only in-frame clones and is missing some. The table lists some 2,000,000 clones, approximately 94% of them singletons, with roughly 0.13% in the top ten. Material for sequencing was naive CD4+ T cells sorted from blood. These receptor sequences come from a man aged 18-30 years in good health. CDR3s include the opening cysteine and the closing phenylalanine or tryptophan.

CDR3: CASNGQGATGELFF
V: TRBV9

CDR3: CASSPPAGGTSNTIYF
V: TRBV18

CDR3: CASSYFKHRDDTIYF
V: TRBV5-4

CDR3: CAWNPGGPQAFF
V: TRBV30

CDR3: CASSPTNPGQGRDEQYF
V: TRBV25-1

CDR3: CASSLSRDRLYEQYF
V: TRBV7-8

CDR3: CASSLINTGELFF
V: TRBV11-3

CDR3: CASSYVGGVSQPQHF
V: TRBV27

CDR3: CASTRDRLSNEQFF
V: TRBV11-2

CDR3: CASSMTSRGTDTQYF
V: TRBV7-2